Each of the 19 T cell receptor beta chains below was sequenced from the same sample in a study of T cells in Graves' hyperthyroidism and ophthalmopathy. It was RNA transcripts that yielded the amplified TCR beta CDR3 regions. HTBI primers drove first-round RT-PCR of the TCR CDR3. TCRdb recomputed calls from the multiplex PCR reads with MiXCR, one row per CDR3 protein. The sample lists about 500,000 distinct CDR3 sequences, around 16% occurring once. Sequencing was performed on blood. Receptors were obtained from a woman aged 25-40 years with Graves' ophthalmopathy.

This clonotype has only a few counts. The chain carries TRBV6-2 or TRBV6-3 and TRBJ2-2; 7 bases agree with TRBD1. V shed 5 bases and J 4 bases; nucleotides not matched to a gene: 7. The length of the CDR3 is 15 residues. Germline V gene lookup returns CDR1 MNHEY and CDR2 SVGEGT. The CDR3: CASSPGTEPTGELFF. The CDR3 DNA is TGTGCCAGCAGTCCCGGGACAGAGCCCACCGGGGAGCTGTTTTTT.

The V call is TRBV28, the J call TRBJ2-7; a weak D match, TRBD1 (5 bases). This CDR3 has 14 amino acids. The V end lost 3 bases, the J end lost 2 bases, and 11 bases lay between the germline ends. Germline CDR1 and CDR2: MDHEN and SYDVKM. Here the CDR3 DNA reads TGTGCCAGCAGTTTTGCTCTGGGGCCCTACGAGCAGTACTTC. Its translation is CASSFALGPYEQYF.

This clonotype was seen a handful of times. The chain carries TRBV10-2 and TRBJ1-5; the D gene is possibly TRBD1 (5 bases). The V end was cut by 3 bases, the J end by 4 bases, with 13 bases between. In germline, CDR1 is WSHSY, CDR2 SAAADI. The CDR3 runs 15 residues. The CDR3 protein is CASSDGTFGNQPQHF. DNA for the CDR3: TGCGCCAGCAGTGACGGGACCTTTGGGAATCAGCCCCAGCATTTT.

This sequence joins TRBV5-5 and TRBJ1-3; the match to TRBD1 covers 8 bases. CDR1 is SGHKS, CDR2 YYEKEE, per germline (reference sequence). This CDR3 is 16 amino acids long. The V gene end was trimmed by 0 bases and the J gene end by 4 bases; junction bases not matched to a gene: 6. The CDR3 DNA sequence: TGTGCCAGCAGCTTGGACCAGGGGGCGTCGGGAAACACCATATATTTT. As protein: CASSLDQGASGNTIYF.

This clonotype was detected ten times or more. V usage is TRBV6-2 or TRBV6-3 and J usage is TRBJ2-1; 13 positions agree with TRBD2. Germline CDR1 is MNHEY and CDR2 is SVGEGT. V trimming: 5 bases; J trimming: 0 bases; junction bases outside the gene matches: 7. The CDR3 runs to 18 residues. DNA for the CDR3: TGTGCCAGCAGTAACTGGGGACTAGCGGGGAGCTCCTACAATGAGCAGTTCTTC. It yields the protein CASSNWGLAGSSYNEQFF.

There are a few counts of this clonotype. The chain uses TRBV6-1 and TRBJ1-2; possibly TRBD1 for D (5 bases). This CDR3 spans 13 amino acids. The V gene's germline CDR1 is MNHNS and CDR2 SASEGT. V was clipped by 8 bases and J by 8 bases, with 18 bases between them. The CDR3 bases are TGTGCCAGCGCCAGGGACGGACAAAGCGGCTACACCTTC. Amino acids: CASARDGQSGYTF.

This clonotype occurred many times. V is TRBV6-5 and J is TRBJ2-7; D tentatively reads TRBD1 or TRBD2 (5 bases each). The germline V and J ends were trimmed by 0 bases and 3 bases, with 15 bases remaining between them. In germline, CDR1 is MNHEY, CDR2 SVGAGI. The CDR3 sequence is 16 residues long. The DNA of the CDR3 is TGTGCCAGCAGTTACTCGAGCTGGGGGAAAGACTACGAGCAGTACTTC. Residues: CASSYSSWGKDYEQYF.

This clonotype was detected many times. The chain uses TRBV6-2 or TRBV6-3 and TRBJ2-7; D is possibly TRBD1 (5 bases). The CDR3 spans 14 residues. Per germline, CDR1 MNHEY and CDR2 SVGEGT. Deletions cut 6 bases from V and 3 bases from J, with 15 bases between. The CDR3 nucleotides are TGTGCCAGCAGAGATCGACAGTATAACTACGAGCAGTACTTC. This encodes CASRDRQYNYEQYF.

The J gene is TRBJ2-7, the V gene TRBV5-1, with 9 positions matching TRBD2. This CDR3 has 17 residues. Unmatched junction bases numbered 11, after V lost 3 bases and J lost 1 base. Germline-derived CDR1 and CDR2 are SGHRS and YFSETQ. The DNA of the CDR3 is TGCGCCAGCAGCTCAATTCGGGCTAGCGGGAAATCCTACGAGCAGTACTTC. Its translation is CASSSIRASGKSYEQYF.

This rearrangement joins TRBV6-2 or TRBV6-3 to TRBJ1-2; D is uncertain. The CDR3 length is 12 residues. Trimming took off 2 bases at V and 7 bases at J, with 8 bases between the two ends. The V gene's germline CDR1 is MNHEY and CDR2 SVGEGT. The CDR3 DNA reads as TGTGCCAGCAGTTACCCAGGTGTTGGCTACACCTTC. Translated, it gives CASSYPGVGYTF.

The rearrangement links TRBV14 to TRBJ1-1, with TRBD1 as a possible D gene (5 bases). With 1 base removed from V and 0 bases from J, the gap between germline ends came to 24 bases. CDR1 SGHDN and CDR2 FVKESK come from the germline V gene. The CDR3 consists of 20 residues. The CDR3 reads CASSQVRLGRESPLNTEAFF. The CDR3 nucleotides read TGTGCCAGCAGCCAAGTGAGATTGGGCAGGGAGTCTCCCTTGAACACTGAAGCTTTCTTT. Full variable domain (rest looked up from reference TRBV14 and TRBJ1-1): EAGVTQFPSHSVIEKGQTVTLRCDPISGHDNLYWYRRVMGKEIKFLLHFVKESKQDESGMPNNRFLAERTGGTYSTLKVQPAELEDSGVYFCASSQVRLGRESPLNTEAFFGQGTRLTVV.

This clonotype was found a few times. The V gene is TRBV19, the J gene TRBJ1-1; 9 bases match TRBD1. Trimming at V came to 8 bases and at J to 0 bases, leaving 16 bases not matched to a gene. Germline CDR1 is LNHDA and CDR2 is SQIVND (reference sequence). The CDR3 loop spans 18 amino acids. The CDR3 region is CASSLGPGQGIMNTEAFF. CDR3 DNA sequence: TGTGCCAGTTCGCTAGGACCGGGACAGGGCATCATGAACACTGAAGCTTTCTTT.

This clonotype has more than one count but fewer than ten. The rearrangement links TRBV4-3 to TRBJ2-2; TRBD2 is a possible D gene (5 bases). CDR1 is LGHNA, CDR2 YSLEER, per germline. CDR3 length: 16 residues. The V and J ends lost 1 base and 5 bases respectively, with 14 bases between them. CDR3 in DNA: TGCGCCAGCAGCCAAGGTCAAGCGGACCAAACCGGGGAGCTGTTTTTT. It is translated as CASSQGQADQTGELFF.

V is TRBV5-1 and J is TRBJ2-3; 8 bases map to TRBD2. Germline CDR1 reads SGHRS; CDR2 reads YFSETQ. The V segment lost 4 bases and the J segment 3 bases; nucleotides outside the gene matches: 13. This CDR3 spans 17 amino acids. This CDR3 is CASSAYISGSITDTQYF. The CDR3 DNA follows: TGCGCCAGCAGCGCCTATATAAGCGGGAGCATTACAGATACGCAGTATTTT.

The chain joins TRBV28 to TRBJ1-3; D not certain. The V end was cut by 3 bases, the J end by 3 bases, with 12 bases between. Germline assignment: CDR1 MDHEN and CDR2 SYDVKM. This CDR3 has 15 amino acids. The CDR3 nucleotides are TGTGCCAGCAGTTTTGATATGGGTGGTGGAAACACCATATATTTT. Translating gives CASSFDMGGGNTIYF.

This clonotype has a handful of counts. This CDR3 is CASSITGTSGYPGNEQFF. The CDR3 region has the DNA TGTGCCAGCAGCATCACCGGGACTAGCGGGTACCCCGGCAATGAGCAGTTCTTC. The chain combines TRBV5-8 with TRBJ2-1; TRBD2 aligns across 12 bases. The CDR3 runs 18 residues. Germline trimming cut 4 bases from V and 6 bases from J; bases unmatched to any gene: 14. Germline-derived CDR1 and CDR2 are SGHTS and YDEGEE.

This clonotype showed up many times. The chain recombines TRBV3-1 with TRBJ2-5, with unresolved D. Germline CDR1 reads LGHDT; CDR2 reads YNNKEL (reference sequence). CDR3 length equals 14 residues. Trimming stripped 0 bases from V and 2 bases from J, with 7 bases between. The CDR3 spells CASSQDGLQETQYF. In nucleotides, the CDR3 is TGTGCCAGCAGCCAAGACGGGCTTCAAGAGACCCAGTACTTC.

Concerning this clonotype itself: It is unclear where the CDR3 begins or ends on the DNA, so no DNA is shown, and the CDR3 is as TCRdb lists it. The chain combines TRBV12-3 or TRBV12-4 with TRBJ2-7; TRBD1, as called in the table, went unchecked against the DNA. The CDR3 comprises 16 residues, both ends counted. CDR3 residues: CASSSSSGQGAHEQYF.

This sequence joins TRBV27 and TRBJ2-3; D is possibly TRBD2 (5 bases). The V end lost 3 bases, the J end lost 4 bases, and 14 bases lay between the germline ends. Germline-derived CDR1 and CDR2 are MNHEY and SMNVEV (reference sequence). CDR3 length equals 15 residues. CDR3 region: CASSFLISGADTQYF. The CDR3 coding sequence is TGTGCCAGCAGTTTTCTGATAAGCGGAGCAGATACGCAGTATTTT.